The sequence of this T cell receptor (beta chain) was determined in a study of cytomegalovirus exposure and HLA in healthy donors. Study-level background: The early release's HLA-typed donors yielded 78 million or so unique TCRs.

In the case of this clone: Its cognate antigen is unknown.

Germline V CDR1 and CDR2: SEHNR, FQNEAQ (reference sequence). V dropped 10 bases and J dropped 4 bases, with 13 bases sitting between them. CDR3 length equals 12 residues. The PCR had 60 Vbeta and 13 Jbeta primers. Some clones are missing from TCRdb's copy, which holds only in-frame ones; the method was immunoSEQ multiplex PCR. Among 60,000 to 70,000 clones listed, approximately 60% were seen once. Study findings and constraints: The classifier, whose performance was assessed in both the original and validation cohorts, reportedly diagnosed cytomegalovirus status with high specificity and sensitivity. On later analysis, the bulk of CMV-associated TCR beta chains appeared to be HLA-restricted. More clonal expansion characterized HLA-associated TCR beta chains than equally common others in a later analysis.

This sequence joins TRBV7-9 and TRBJ1-2; no reliable D call. The sequencing input was PBMCs. The receptor's source is a woman aged 50 to 60 in good health and CMV-seronegative. The CDR3 DNA sequence: TGTGCCATCCAGAACGCGGTCTATGGCTACACCTTC. Its protein product is CAIQNAVYGYTF.